This record concerns one T cell receptor (beta chain) sequence. This clone is termed medium-sized (0.01 to 0.1%). Its antigen specificity is not known. Base qualities are not provided; no much larger clone lies one nucleotide away. From cysteine to phenylalanine, the CDR3 is 13 amino acids long. Here the CDR3 DNA is all that survives: 39 bases in frame from base 1. Trimming removed 5 bases from V and 3 bases from J, leaving 11 bases between the germline ends. These data come from a study of metastatic and nonmetastatic thyroid tumors (dated by TCRdb to 2018 to 2021). For context, the study as a whole: For patients with malignant and with benign thyroid disease, the researchers compared repertoires between peripheral blood samples and tumor or nodule tissue samples.

The library came from PCR. The sequencer was an Illumina HiSeq 4000. High-throughput sequencing was used to profile the CDR3 region of the TCR beta-chain in every patient. Under the source paper's analysis protocol: Drawing on CDR3 differences between clinicopathological groups, the researchers built a classifier meant to tell apart patients with distant-metastatic papillary thyroid cancer. To measure repertoire diversity the researchers used the Shannon index, while the Morisita-Horn index served to gauge how similar the tumor and blood repertoires were. TCRdb reran the public reads through fastp at Q25 and MiXCR, keeping productive beta chains. In this record, the V and J calls reflect TCRdb's handling and not the investigators' own analysis. The sample table contains some 15,000 clones; only one count was recorded for approximately 23% of them. Of the sample, approximately 7.6% falls within the top ten clones.

Before undergoing thyroid surgery, none of the patients had been given any kind of treatment. Patient clinical samples collected from the early 2010s to the late 2010s were retrospectively analysed using T-cell receptor beta sequencing. Overall results and qualifications from the work: TCR beta diversity was reported as significantly higher in malignant tumors than in benign nodules, in both blood and tumor samples.

In this chain, TRBV12-3 or TRBV12-4 is recombined with TRBJ2-7, with no reliable assignment of the D segment. This sequence originates from a female donor with papillary thyroid cancer or a benign thyroid nodule (not recorded which). Some clones in this sample may be carry-over from other donors' samples. The sequenced sample consisted of adjacent normal tissue. The CDR3 protein is CASSPQISYEQYF. The sequence in DNA is TGTGCCAGCAGTCCCCAGATTAGCTACGAGCAGTACTTC.